This TCR beta chain stems from a study of CD8+ T cells in alopecia areata. Study information: Treated patients were given 5 to 10 mg oral tofacitinib twice daily. Notes on the study in general: Higher clonality and more expanded CD8+ clones appeared in lesional than normal scalp. Whether baseline CD8+ expansion is linked to response remains uncertain, given a single nonresponder.

Treatment described: oral pan-JAK inhibitor, 5-10 mg twice daily. Sorting of CD4+ and CD8+ T cells was performed on PBMCs. Investigators isolated RNA and reverse transcribed it into cDNA to act as the sequencing template. Some clones are missing from TCRdb's copy, which holds only in-frame ones; the method was immunoSEQ multiplex PCR. This sample yields around 140,000 clones, of which around 50% are seen a single time; 15% to 20% belongs to the top ten. Germline V gene data show CDR1 as SEHNR and CDR2 as FQNEAQ (reference sequence). This CDR3 has 14 residues. V was clipped by 5 bases and J by 5 bases, with 15 bases between them. This clone was counted a few times. Its antigen remains unidentified.

The clonotype originates from a human donor with alopecia areata. The specimen comprised CD8+ T cells sorted from blood, sampled at week 4, from a patient treated with tofacitinib. This chain connects TRBV7-9 to TRBJ2-5; D is ambiguous. The CDR3 DNA sequence: TGTGCCAGCAGCCCGGGTCGCCCTGGGGAGACCCAGTACTTC. Translation gives CASSPGRPGETQYF.